A few counts support the clone carrying this T cell receptor (beta chain). The target antigen is unknown. Primers included in the PCR were 60 Vbeta and 13 Jbeta primers. The assay was immunoSEQ multiplex PCR, and TCRdb's table has in-frame clones only and misses some. The table includes about 120,000 clones, 66% detected once. The data were taken from a study of cytomegalovirus exposure and HLA in healthy donors. Study findings and constraints: Sequencing had likely introduced a cluster of highly shared sequence variants as an artifact. TCR beta V segments were, for the most part, productive about 87% or about 30% of the time in an earlier analysis.

Trimming took 8 bases from V and 4 from J, leaving 6 bases between them. CDR3 length: 11 amino acids. CDR1 LNHDA and CDR2 SQIVND come from the germline V gene (reference sequence). The chain joins TRBV19 to TRBJ1-5, with unresolved D. The sequenced sample was PBMCs. This clonotype originated in a man between 18 and 29 years old in good health and CMV-seronegative. CDR3 DNA sequence: TGTGCCAGTGGGCTAAATCAGCCCCAGCATTTT. This encodes CASGLNQPQHF.